Here is one T cell receptor beta chain with its context. At one of its ends the junction is not consistent with the germline gene, which may arise from a read error. RNA transcripts were the template for amplifying TCR beta CDR3 regions. Using the HTBI primer set, a first-round RT-PCR was run on the TCR CDR3. TCRdb re-called the multiplex PCR reads with MiXCR, one entry per CDR3 protein. The sample has about 840,000 distinct CDR3 sequences, 38% seen once. The sample is drawn from a study of T cells in Graves' hyperthyroidism and ophthalmopathy. Germline V gene data show CDR1 as SQVTM and CDR2 as ANQGSEA. This CDR3 is built from 16 residues.

The chain combines TRBV29-1 with TRBJ2-2; 11 nucleotides line up with TRBD2. Sequencing input: blood. This TCR derives from a man aged 18-30 years with Graves' hyperthyroidism. The CDR3 coding sequence is TGCAGCGTTGAAGATCGACTAGCGGGGTACACCGGGGAGCTGCTTTTT. Residues: CSVEDRLAGYTGELLF.